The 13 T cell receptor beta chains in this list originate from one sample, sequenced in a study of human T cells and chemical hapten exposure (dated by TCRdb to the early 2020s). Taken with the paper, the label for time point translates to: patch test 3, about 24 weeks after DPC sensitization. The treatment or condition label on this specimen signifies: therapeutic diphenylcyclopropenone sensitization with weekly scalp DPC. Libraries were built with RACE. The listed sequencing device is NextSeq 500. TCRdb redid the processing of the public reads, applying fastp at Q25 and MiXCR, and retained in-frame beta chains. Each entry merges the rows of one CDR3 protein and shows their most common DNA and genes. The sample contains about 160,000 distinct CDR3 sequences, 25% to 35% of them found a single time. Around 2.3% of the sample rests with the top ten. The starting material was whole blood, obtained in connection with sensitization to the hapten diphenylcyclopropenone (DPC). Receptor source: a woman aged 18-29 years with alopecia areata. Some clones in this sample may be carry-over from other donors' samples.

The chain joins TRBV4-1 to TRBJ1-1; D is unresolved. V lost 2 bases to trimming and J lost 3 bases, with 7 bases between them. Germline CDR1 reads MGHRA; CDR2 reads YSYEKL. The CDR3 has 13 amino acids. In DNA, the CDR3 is TGCGCCAGCAGCCAAAACTTGGACACTGAAGCTTTCTTT. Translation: CASSQNLDTEAFF.

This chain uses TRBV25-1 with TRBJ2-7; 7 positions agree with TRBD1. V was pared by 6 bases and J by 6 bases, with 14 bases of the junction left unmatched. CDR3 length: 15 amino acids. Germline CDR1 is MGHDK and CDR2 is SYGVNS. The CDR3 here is CASRRTGDTPREQYF. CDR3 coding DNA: TGTGCCAGCAGGCGGACAGGCGATACCCCCCGCGAGCAGTACTTC.

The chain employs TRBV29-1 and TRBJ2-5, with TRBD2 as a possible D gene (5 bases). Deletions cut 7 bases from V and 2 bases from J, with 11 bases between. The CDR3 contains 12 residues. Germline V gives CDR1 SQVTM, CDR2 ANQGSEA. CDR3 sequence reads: CSAGEPQETQYF. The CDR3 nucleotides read TGCAGCGCCGGGGAACCACAAGAGACCCAGTACTTC.

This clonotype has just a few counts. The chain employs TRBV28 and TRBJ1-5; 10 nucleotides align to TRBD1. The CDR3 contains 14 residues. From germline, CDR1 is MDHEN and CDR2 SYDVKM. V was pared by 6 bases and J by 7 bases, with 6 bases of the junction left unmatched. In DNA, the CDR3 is TGTGCCAGCAGGGGGCTGACAGGGGGCCAGCCCCAGCATTTT. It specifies CASRGLTGGQPQHF.

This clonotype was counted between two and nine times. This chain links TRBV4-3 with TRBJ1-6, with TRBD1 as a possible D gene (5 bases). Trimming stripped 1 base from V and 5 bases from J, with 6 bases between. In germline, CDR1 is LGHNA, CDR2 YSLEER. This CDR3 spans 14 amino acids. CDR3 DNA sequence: TGCGCCAGCAGCCAAGTAGGGGATAATTCACCCCTCCACTTT. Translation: CASSQVGDNSPLHF.

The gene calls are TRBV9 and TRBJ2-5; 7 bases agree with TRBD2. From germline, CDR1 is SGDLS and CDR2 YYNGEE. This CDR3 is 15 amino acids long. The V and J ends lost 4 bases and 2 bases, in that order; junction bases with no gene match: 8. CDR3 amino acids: CASSSRSGTQETQYF. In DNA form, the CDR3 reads TGTGCCAGCAGCTCGAGGAGCGGGACTCAAGAGACCCAGTACTTC.

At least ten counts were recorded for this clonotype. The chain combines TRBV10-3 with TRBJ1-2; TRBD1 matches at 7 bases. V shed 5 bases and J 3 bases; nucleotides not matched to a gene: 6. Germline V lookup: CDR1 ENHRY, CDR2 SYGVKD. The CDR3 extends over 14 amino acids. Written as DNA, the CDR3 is TGTGCCATCAGTCAGACGACAGGGTACTATGGCTACACCTTC. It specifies CAISQTTGYYGYTF.

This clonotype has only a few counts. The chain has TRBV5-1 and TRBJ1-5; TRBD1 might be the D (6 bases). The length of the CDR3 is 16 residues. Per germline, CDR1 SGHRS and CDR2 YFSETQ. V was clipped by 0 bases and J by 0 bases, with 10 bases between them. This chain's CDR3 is CASSLAGEGSNQPQHF. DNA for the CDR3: TGCGCCAGCAGCTTGGCAGGGGAGGGTAGCAATCAGCCCCAGCATTTT.

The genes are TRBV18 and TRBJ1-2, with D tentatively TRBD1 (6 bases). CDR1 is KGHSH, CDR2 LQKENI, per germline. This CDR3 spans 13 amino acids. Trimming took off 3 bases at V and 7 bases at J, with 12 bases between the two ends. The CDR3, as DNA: TGTGCCAGCTCACCTGGACAGAAGGGTGGCTACACCTTC. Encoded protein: CASSPGQKGGYTF.

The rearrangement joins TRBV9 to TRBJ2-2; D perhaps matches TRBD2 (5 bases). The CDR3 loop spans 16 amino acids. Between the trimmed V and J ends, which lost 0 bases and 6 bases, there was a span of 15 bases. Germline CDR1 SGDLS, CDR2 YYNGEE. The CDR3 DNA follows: TGTGCCAGCAGCGTAGTCGGGGAACCCCCACCCGGGGAGCTGTTTTTT. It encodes CASSVVGEPPPGELFF.

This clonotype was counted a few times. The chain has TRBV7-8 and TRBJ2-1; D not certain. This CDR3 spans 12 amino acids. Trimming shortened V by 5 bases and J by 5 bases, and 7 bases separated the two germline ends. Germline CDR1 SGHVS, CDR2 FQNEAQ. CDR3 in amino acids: CASSARDNEQFF. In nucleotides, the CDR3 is TGTGCCAGCAGCGCCCGGGACAATGAGCAGTTCTTC.

In DNA form, the CDR3 reads TGTGCCAGCAGCCAGATCCGGGACAGGGGAAACAACACCATATATTTT. Translated: CASSQIRDRGNNTIYF. The rearrangement uses TRBV4-2 and TRBJ1-3; 10 bases are shared with TRBD1. CDR1 is LGHNA, CDR2 YNFKEQ, per germline. With V trimmed by 3 bases and J by 7 bases, 9 bases remained unmatched. The length of the CDR3 is 16 residues.

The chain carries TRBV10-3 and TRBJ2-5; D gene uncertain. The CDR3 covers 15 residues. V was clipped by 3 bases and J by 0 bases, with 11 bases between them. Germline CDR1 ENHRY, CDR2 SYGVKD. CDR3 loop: CAISEGQADQETQYF. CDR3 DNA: TGTGCCATCAGTGAAGGGCAGGCGGACCAAGAGACCCAGTACTTC.